This T cell receptor (beta chain) emerged from a study of T-cell memory formation after mild COVID-19. Study conclusions and caveats: Clones that contracted from day 15 to 85 were balanced CD4/CD8, while later expanders leaned CD4+. Some clones that responded were present in memory (sampled pre-infection), which suggests cross-reactive memory joined.

Of note for this clonotype: The antigen is unknown.

TCRalpha and TCRbeta libraries used 5'RACE with constant-segment primers and UMIs. TCRdb itself ran the 5' RACE reads through MiXCR, one entry per CDR3 protein. The profile shows 550,000 to 650,000 distinct CDR3 sequences, roughly 17% of them singletons. This sequence originates from an adult woman who had mild COVID-19 (a few samples of this study predate the infection). Cell type and time point are not known. The sequencing input was PBMCs or a T cell subset sorted from them (not recorded which).

CDR3 loop: CSARRRVGQNQPQHF. The CDR3 DNA is TGCAGTGCTAGGAGGAGAGTCGGACAAAATCAGCCCCAGCATTTT. J is TRBJ1-5 and V is TRBV20-1, with a tentative D call TRBD1 (5 bases). CDR1 is DFQATT and CDR2 is SNEGSKA in the germline V gene (reference sequence). V gave up 3 bases and J gave up 4 bases, with 16 bases separating them. The CDR3 has 15 residues.